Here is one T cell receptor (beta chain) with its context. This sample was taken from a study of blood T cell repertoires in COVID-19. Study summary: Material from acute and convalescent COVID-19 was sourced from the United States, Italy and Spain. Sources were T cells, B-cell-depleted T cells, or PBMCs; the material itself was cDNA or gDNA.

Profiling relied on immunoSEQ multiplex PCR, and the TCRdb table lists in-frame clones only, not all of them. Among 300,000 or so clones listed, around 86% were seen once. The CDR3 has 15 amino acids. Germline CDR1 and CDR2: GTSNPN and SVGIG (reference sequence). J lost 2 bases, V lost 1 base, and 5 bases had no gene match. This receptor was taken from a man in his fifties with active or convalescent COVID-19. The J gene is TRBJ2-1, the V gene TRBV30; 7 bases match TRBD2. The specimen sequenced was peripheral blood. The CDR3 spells CAWSGVAGTYNEQFF. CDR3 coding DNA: TGTGCCTGGAGTGGGGTAGCGGGTACCTACAATGAGCAGTTCTTC.